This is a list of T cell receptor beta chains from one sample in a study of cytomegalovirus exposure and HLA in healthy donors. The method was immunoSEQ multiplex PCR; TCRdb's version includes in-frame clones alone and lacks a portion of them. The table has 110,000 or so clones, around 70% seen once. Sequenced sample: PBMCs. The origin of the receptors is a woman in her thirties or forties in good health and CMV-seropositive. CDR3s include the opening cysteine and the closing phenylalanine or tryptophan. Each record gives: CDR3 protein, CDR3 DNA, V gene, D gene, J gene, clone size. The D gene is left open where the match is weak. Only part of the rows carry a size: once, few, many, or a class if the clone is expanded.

cdr3_aa: CASSQHTGGVWVEQYF
cdr3_nt: TGCGCCAGCAGCCAACATACAGGGGGCGTTTGGGTCGAGCAGTACTTC
v_call: TRBV4-3
d_call: TRBD1
j_call: TRBJ2-7
clone_size: .

cdr3_aa: CAWTGTGIYYGYTF
cdr3_nt: TGTGCCTGGACCGGGACAGGGATTTACTATGGCTACACCTTC
v_call: TRBV30
d_call: TRBD1
j_call: TRBJ1-2
clone_size: once

cdr3_aa: CASSVGPTSGGADTQYF
cdr3_nt: TGTGCCAGCAGCGTAGGACCTACTAGCGGGGGAGCAGATACGCAGTATTTT
v_call: TRBV9
d_call: TRBD2
j_call: TRBJ2-3
clone_size: .

cdr3_aa: CAWSDPDRGHTEAFF
cdr3_nt: TGTGCCTGGAGTGACCCGGACAGGGGGCATACTGAAGCTTTCTTT
v_call: TRBV30
d_call: TRBD1
j_call: TRBJ1-1
clone_size: .

cdr3_aa: CASSLWGGRYNEQFF
cdr3_nt: TGTGCCAGCAGCTTGTGGGGGGGGCGCTACAATGAGCAGTTCTTC
v_call: TRBV5-4
d_call: .
j_call: TRBJ2-1
clone_size: .

cdr3_aa: CAWMTGLAGGVTQYF
cdr3_nt: TGTGCCTGGATGACTGGACTAGCGGGCGGCGTGACCCAGTACTTC
v_call: TRBV30
d_call: TRBD2
j_call: TRBJ2-5
clone_size: .

cdr3_aa: CASSRGIYPQETQYF
cdr3_nt: TGTGCCAGCAGCCGCGGAATCTACCCCCAAGAGACCCAGTACTTC
v_call: TRBV11-3
d_call: .
j_call: TRBJ2-5
clone_size: .

cdr3_aa: CAWSPDWGTEAFF
cdr3_nt: TGTGCCTGGAGTCCGGACTGGGGCACTGAAGCTTTCTTT
v_call: TRBV30
d_call: .
j_call: TRBJ1-1
clone_size: .

cdr3_aa: CASSRDRGGNEQFF
cdr3_nt: TGTGCCAGCAGCCGAGACCGGGGGGGCAATGAGCAGTTCTTC
v_call: TRBV7-3
d_call: TRBD2
j_call: TRBJ2-1
clone_size: .

cdr3_aa: CASSQTGPYEQYF
cdr3_nt: TGTGCCAGCAGCCAAACAGGGCCATACGAGCAGTACTTC
v_call: TRBV7-9
d_call: .
j_call: TRBJ2-7
clone_size: .

cdr3_aa: CASSLSPGQGPYQPQHF
cdr3_nt: TGTGCCAGCAGCTTGTCCCCGGGACAGGGGCCCTATCAGCCCCAGCATTTT
v_call: TRBV5-6
d_call: TRBD1
j_call: TRBJ1-5
clone_size: .

cdr3_aa: CASSEQGARYTEAFF
cdr3_nt: TGTGCCAGCAGTGAACAGGGGGCCCGGTACACTGAAGCTTTCTTT
v_call: TRBV2
d_call: TRBD1
j_call: TRBJ1-1
clone_size: .

cdr3_aa: CASVGQGPPYREKLFF
cdr3_nt: TGTGCCAGCGTGGGTCAGGGCCCCCCTTATCGCGAAAAACTGTTTTTT
v_call: TRBV7-8
d_call: .
j_call: TRBJ1-4
clone_size: .

cdr3_aa: CASSVHRGKDLVGTQYF
cdr3_nt: TGTGCCAGCAGCGTCCACAGGGGGAAGGATTTGGTAGGTACGCAGTATTTT
v_call: TRBV5-6
d_call: TRBD1
j_call: TRBJ2-3
clone_size: .

cdr3_aa: CASSLDPRGGTGELFF
cdr3_nt: TGCGCCAGCAGCTTGGATCCCCGGGGGGGCACCGGGGAGCTGTTTTTT
v_call: TRBV5-1
d_call: TRBD2
j_call: TRBJ2-2
clone_size: once

cdr3_aa: CASSIAGYAEAFF
cdr3_nt: TGTGCCAGTAGTATAGCGGGGTACGCTGAAGCTTTCTTT
v_call: TRBV19
d_call: .
j_call: TRBJ1-1
clone_size: once

cdr3_aa: CASSLGQANQPQHF
cdr3_nt: TGCGCCAGCAGCTTGGGACAGGCTAATCAGCCCCAGCATTTT
v_call: TRBV5-1
d_call: .
j_call: TRBJ1-5
clone_size: .

cdr3_aa: CASSTQGSSTDTQYF
cdr3_nt: TGTGCCAGTAGTACCCAGGGCTCTAGCACAGATACGCAGTATTTT
v_call: TRBV19
d_call: .
j_call: TRBJ2-3
clone_size: .

cdr3_aa: CASSGTGGGSNTEAFF
cdr3_nt: TGTGCCAGCAGCGGTACAGGGGGCGGTTCGAACACTGAAGCTTTCTTT
v_call: TRBV7-2
d_call: TRBD1
j_call: TRBJ1-1
clone_size: .

cdr3_aa: CASSLEVEVYNEQFF
cdr3_nt: TGTGCCAGCAGCTTAGAGGTGGAGGTCTACAATGAGCAGTTCTTC
v_call: TRBV7-6
d_call: .
j_call: TRBJ2-1
clone_size: once

cdr3_aa: CASSFRGTNTQYF
cdr3_nt: TGTGCCAGCAGCTTCAGGGGGACAAATACGCAGTATTTT
v_call: TRBV5-4
d_call: TRBD1
j_call: TRBJ2-3
clone_size: few

cdr3_aa: CASSVGQPNTEAFF
cdr3_nt: TGTGCCAGCAGTGTTGGACAGCCTAACACTGAAGCTTTCTTT
v_call: TRBV2
d_call: .
j_call: TRBJ1-1
clone_size: .

cdr3_aa: CASSPTSGGGTGELFF
cdr3_nt: TGTGCCAGCAGCCCCACTAGCGGAGGGGGAACCGGGGAGCTGTTTTTT
v_call: TRBV27
d_call: TRBD2
j_call: TRBJ2-2
clone_size: few

cdr3_aa: CATRSYSGANVLTF
cdr3_nt: TGTGCCACCCGATCCTATTCTGGGGCCAACGTCCTGACTTTC
v_call: TRBV28
d_call: .
j_call: TRBJ2-6
clone_size: .

cdr3_aa: CASSLEAVNTEAFF
cdr3_nt: TGTGCCAGCAGCTTGGAGGCGGTGAACACTGAAGCTTTCTTT
v_call: TRBV5-4
d_call: .
j_call: TRBJ1-1
clone_size: .

cdr3_aa: CASSQRTGWGTQYF
cdr3_nt: TGTGCCAGCAGCCAAAGGACAGGGTGGGGTACGCAGTATTTT
v_call: TRBV4-2
d_call: TRBD1
j_call: TRBJ2-3
clone_size: .

cdr3_aa: CASSSTSGQAPYEQYF
cdr3_nt: TGTGCCAGCAGCTCGACTAGCGGGCAAGCTCCCTACGAGCAGTACTTC
v_call: TRBV7-9
d_call: TRBD2
j_call: TRBJ2-7
clone_size: .

cdr3_aa: CASSLDPGGYQPQHF
cdr3_nt: TGTGCCAGCAGCTTAGACCCAGGGGGATATCAGCCCCAGCATTTT
v_call: TRBV7-2
d_call: TRBD1
j_call: TRBJ1-5
clone_size: few

cdr3_aa: CATSPAITSGGEETQYF
cdr3_nt: TGTGCCACCAGCCCCGCCATCACTAGCGGGGGGGAAGAGACCCAGTACTTC
v_call: TRBV15
d_call: TRBD2
j_call: TRBJ2-5
clone_size: .

cdr3_aa: CASKVDTMNTEAFF
cdr3_nt: TGTGCCAGCAAGGTGGACACCATGAACACTGAAGCTTTCTTT
v_call: TRBV2
d_call: .
j_call: TRBJ1-1
clone_size: .

cdr3_aa: CASSLGTAGGFYEQYF
cdr3_nt: TGCGCCAGCAGCTTGGGCACAGCGGGAGGTTTTTACGAGCAGTACTTC
v_call: TRBV5-1
d_call: TRBD2
j_call: TRBJ2-7
clone_size: .

cdr3_aa: CASSSTWTGTGYEQYF
cdr3_nt: TGCGCCAGCAGCTCTACTTGGACAGGCACAGGCTACGAGCAGTACTTC
v_call: TRBV5-1
d_call: TRBD1
j_call: TRBJ2-7
clone_size: .

cdr3_aa: CASSTPSGQSETQYF
cdr3_nt: TGTGCCAGTAGTACTCCCAGCGGACAGTCGGAGACCCAGTACTTC
v_call: TRBV19
d_call: .
j_call: TRBJ2-5
clone_size: .

cdr3_aa: CASSQWTGANTGELFF
cdr3_nt: TGTGCCAGCAGCCAATGGACAGGGGCTAACACCGGGGAGCTGTTTTTT
v_call: TRBV7-9
d_call: TRBD1
j_call: TRBJ2-2
clone_size: .

cdr3_aa: CASSYSPGGQPQHF
cdr3_nt: TGTGCCAGCAGTTACAGTCCGGGAGGTCAGCCCCAGCATTTT
v_call: TRBV6-5
d_call: .
j_call: TRBJ1-5
clone_size: .

cdr3_aa: CASSPRTSGSADTQYF
cdr3_nt: TGCGCCAGCAGCCCCAGGACTAGCGGGAGCGCAGATACGCAGTATTTT
v_call: TRBV4-1
d_call: TRBD2
j_call: TRBJ2-3
clone_size: .

cdr3_aa: CASSVSGTGNEKLFF
cdr3_nt: TGTGCCAGCAGCGTTAGTGGGACAGGCAATGAAAAACTGTTTTTT
v_call: TRBV4-2
d_call: TRBD1
j_call: TRBJ1-4
clone_size: .

cdr3_aa: CASSWAGTAQETQYF
cdr3_nt: TGTGCCAGCAGCTGGGCCGGGACAGCCCAAGAGACCCAGTACTTC
v_call: TRBV7-9
d_call: TRBD1
j_call: TRBJ2-5
clone_size: .

cdr3_aa: CASSHTRNYGYTF
cdr3_nt: TGTGCCAGCAGCCACACACGTAACTATGGCTACACCTTC
v_call: TRBV14
d_call: .
j_call: TRBJ1-2
clone_size: few

cdr3_aa: CASSPDRAGDTEAFF
cdr3_nt: TGTGCCAGCAGCCCAGACAGGGCGGGCGACACTGAAGCTTTCTTT
v_call: TRBV7-3
d_call: TRBD1
j_call: TRBJ1-1
clone_size: .

cdr3_aa: CASSGGDSGYNQPQHF
cdr3_nt: TGTGCCAGCTCGGGGGGAGACAGCGGGTACAATCAGCCCCAGCATTTT
v_call: TRBV9
d_call: .
j_call: TRBJ1-5
clone_size: .

cdr3_aa: CASSLLLTGREDGYTF
cdr3_nt: TGTGCCAGCAGCTTACTTTTGACGGGGAGGGAGGATGGCTACACCTTC
v_call: TRBV7-6
d_call: .
j_call: TRBJ1-2
clone_size: few